The 20 T cell receptor beta chains in this list originate from one sample, sequenced in a study of T cell responses to AZD1222 COVID-19 vaccine. Profiled with immunoSEQ multiplex PCR; TCRdb holds only in-frame clones, not every one. Of roughly 150,000 clones detected, approximately 89% appear once; the ten largest clones hold less than 1.5%. The material sequenced was peripheral blood, taken 28 days after the second AZD1222 dose. The receptors were gathered from an adult who received the AZD1222 COVID-19 vaccine.

V and J are TRBV5-1 and TRBJ1-1; TRBD1 matches 11 bases. The V gene's germline CDR1 is SGHRS and CDR2 YFSETQ. This CDR3 contains 15 residues. V lost 1 base and J lost 2; bases outside the gene matches: 1. The CDR3 coding sequence is TGCGCCAGCAGCTTGAGGACAGGGGGCAACACTGAAGCTTTCTTT. Encoded protein: CASSLRTGGNTEAFF.

The rearrangement joins TRBV19 to TRBJ2-1, with D perhaps TRBD2 (7 bases). In germline, CDR1 is LNHDA, CDR2 SQIVND (reference sequence). The length of the CDR3 is 15 residues. V was cut by 3 bases and J by 6 bases, with 15 bases left in between. In DNA form, the CDR3 reads TGTGCCAGTAGTATCTCCGCGGGGGCACCCAATGAGCAGTTCTTC. This sequence encodes CASSISAGAPNEQFF.

The chain couples TRBV28 to TRBJ2-1, with D possibly TRBD2 on 6 matching bases. Trimming shortened V by 1 base and J by 0 bases, and 10 bases separated the two germline ends. The CDR3 loop spans 16 amino acids. Germline V lookup: CDR1 MDHEN, CDR2 SYDVKM. CDR3 protein: CASSLYSGSSYNEQFF. The DNA for the CDR3 is TGTGCCAGCAGTTTATATAGCGGAAGCTCCTACAATGAGCAGTTCTTC.

The chain carries TRBV25-1 and TRBJ1-2; D is unclear. Trimming cost V 5 bases and J 0 bases, with 7 bases left between them. CDR1 MGHDK and CDR2 SYGVNS come from the germline V gene. CDR3 length: 13 amino acids. This chain's CDR3 is CASSRRANYGYTF. As DNA, the CDR3 is TGTGCCAGCAGTAGACGGGCTAACTATGGCTACACCTTC.

The chain combines TRBV11-3 with TRBJ2-2; 8 bases line up with TRBD1. Trimming cost V 5 bases and J 3 bases; bases outside gene matches: 2. CDR3 length: 14 amino acids. The V gene's germline CDR1 is SGHNT and CDR2 YENEEA. CDR3 in amino acids: CASSLDRDTGELFF. The DNA of the CDR3 is TGTGCCAGCAGCCTGGACAGGGACACCGGGGAGCTGTTTTTT.

CDR3 loop: CASRPGQVSYEQYF. The CDR3 DNA is TGTGCCAGCAGACCGGGACAAGTTTCCTACGAGCAGTACTTC. The genes are TRBV27 and TRBJ2-7, with D maybe TRBD1 (6 bases). V was cut by 6 bases and J by 1 base, with 13 bases left in between. This CDR3 is 14 amino acids long. From germline, CDR1 is MNHEY and CDR2 SMNVEV (reference sequence).

This clone was observed a single time. V is TRBV6-4 and J is TRBJ2-3, with 9 bases identical to TRBD2. Germline lookup yields CDR1 MRHNA and CDR2 SNTAGT. Trimming took 6 bases from V and 0 from J; bases not matched to a gene: 4. The CDR3 totals 15 residues. The DNA of the CDR3 is TGTGCCAGCAGCCCCCTAGCGGGGAGCACAGATACGCAGTATTTT. This codes for CASSPLAGSTDTQYF.

The count of this clone is one. The chain has TRBV5-4 and TRBJ2-3; the D gene is possibly TRBD1 (6 bases). Germline V gene data show CDR1 as SGHNT and CDR2 as YYREEE (reference sequence). Trimming cost V 3 bases and J 5 bases, with 10 bases left between them. The CDR3 length is 13 residues. DNA for the CDR3: TGTGCCAGCAGCTACAGGGCCGGAGATACGCAGTATTTT. Its protein product is CASSYRAGDTQYF.

This clone was recorded only once. The chain couples TRBV27 to TRBJ1-6; the D is unclear. The CDR3 extends over 15 amino acids. V was cut by 2 bases and J by 7 bases, with 12 bases left in between. Looked up from germline, CDR1 is MNHEY and CDR2 is SMNVEV (reference sequence). Here the CDR3 reads CASSLLSPVNSPLHF. The CDR3 bases are TGTGCCAGCAGTTTACTCAGTCCAGTAAATTCACCCCTCCACTTT.

This chain uses TRBV3-1 (or the pseudogene TRBV3-2) with TRBJ2-2; D not resolved. The CDR3 loop spans 15 amino acids. Germline-derived CDR1 and CDR2 are LGHDT and YNNKEL (reference sequence). With 1 base removed from V and 5 bases from J, the gap between germline ends came to 11 bases. The CDR3 DNA reads as TGTGCCAGCAGCCAAGGCCTGGGTGGGACCGGGGAGCTGTTTTTT. Translated, it gives CASSQGLGGTGELFF.

The genes are TRBV10-1 and TRBJ1-2; TRBD1 matches at 8 bases. CDR1 is WNHNN and CDR2 is SYGVQD in the germline V gene (reference sequence). This CDR3 has 16 residues. J gave up 4 bases and V 6 bases, and 13 bases lay outside the gene matches. The DNA for the CDR3 is TGCGCCAGCAGGACAGGGGTTGCACTCTTGTCCTATGGCTACACCTTC. Protein product: CASRTGVALLSYGYTF.

The chain recombines TRBV5-4 with TRBJ2-7, with 7 bases identical to TRBD1. This CDR3 contains 15 residues. With 3 bases clipped from V and 2 bases from J, the junction kept 8 bases outside the gene matches. CDR1 is SGHNT, CDR2 YYREEE, per germline (reference sequence). The DNA for the CDR3 is TGTGCCAGCAGCTGGGTCAGGGGGACGACCTACGAGCAGTACTTC. Translating gives CASSWVRGTTYEQYF.

The chain is built from TRBV5-1 and TRBJ1-5; D is perhaps TRBD1 (5 bases). The V gene lost 4 bases and the J gene lost 4 bases, with 12 bases spanning the gap. The CDR3 consists of 14 residues. The germline V gene has CDR1 SGHRS and CDR2 YFSETQ. The CDR3 DNA sequence: TGCGCCAGCAGCACCGGGACGGAAAATCAGCCCCAGCATTTT. It translates to CASSTGTENQPQHF.

The rearrangement uses TRBV4-1 and TRBJ1-4, with unresolved D. This CDR3 is built from 15 residues. The V end was cut by 2 bases, the J end by 0 bases, with 7 bases between. Germline values: CDR1 MGHRA, CDR2 YSYEKL. CDR3 amino acids: CASSQISSTNEKLFF. CDR3 DNA: TGCGCCAGCAGCCAAATTTCTTCAACTAATGAAAAACTGTTTTTT.

The V call is TRBV7-9, the J call TRBJ2-7; D may be TRBD1 (6 bases). Germline V CDR1 and CDR2: SEHNR, FQNEAQ (reference sequence). This CDR3 is 14 amino acids long. Trimming removed 5 bases at V and 2 bases at J, with 13 bases between. CDR3 nucleotide sequence: TGTGCCAGCAGCCCCTTAGGACAGACCTACGAGCAGTACTTC. Protein sequence: CASSPLGQTYEQYF.

The rearrangement links TRBV5-8 to TRBJ2-1, with 9 bases that match TRBD1. The CDR3 length is 15 residues. V lost 2 bases and J lost 2; bases outside the gene matches: 2. CDR1 and CDR2 from the germline V gene are SGHTS and YDEGEE. CDR3 in DNA: TGTGCCAGCAGCTTACAGGGGGCGGCCTACAATGAGCAGTTCTTC. Amino acids: CASSLQGAAYNEQFF. Full variable domain (outside the CDR3, taken from reference TRBV5-8 and TRBJ2-1): EAGVTQSPTHLIKTRGQQATLRCSPISGHTSVYWYQQALGLGLQFLLWYDEGEERNRGNFPPRFSGRQFPNYSSELNVNALELEDSALYLCASSLQGAAYNEQFFGPGTRLTVL.

The chain combines TRBV6-5 with TRBJ1-2; maybe TRBD1 (5 bases). The CDR3 extends over 11 amino acids. Germline CDR1 MNHEY, CDR2 SVGAGI. V lost 9 bases and J 7 bases, leaving 12 bases between the germline ends. This CDR3 reads CASHGGFGYTF. Here the CDR3 DNA reads TGTGCCAGTCATGGGGGGTTTGGCTACACCTTC.

The chain joins TRBV28 to TRBJ2-1, with TRBD2 identical over 8 bases. The germline V gene has CDR1 MDHEN and CDR2 SYDVKM. The ends lost 5 bases at V and 6 bases at J; junction bases unmatched: 9. The CDR3 totals 15 residues. DNA of the CDR3: TGTGCCAGCAGTCCCCCCGGGACTAGGGGCAATGAGCAGTTCTTC. Translating gives CASSPPGTRGNEQFF.

The chain uses TRBV18 and TRBJ2-1; D is ambiguous. The CDR3 is made up of 12 amino acids. Trimming removed 5 bases at V and 6 bases at J, with 8 bases between. Germline V CDR1 and CDR2: KGHSH, LQKENI. The CDR3 DNA reads as TGTGCCAGCTCAGGCCTCGGCAATGAGCAGTTCTTC. Protein: CASSGLGNEQFF. The full variable domain, with the rest looked up from reference TRBV18 and TRBJ2-1, is NAGVMQNPRHLVRRRGQEARLRCSPMKGHSHVYWYRQLPEEGLKFMVYLQKENIIDESGMPKERFSAEFPKEGPSILRIQQVVRGDSAAYFCASSGLGNEQFFGPGTRLTVL.

The chain is built from TRBV7-2 and TRBJ2-5; 8 bases align to TRBD2. The germline V gene has CDR1 SGHTA and CDR2 FQGNSA. V shed 1 base, J shed 7 bases, and the junction held 5 bases outside the gene matches. This CDR3 has 14 residues. The CDR3 DNA is TGTGCCAGCAGCTTAGGGGGGACTAGGGGGACCCAGTACTTC. Translating it yields CASSLGGTRGTQYF.